The next 29 T cell receptor beta chains were all read from a single sample in a study of blood T cell repertoires in COVID-19. The method was immunoSEQ multiplex PCR; TCRdb's version includes in-frame clones alone and lacks a portion of them. The table lists 140,000 to 150,000 clones, under 90% of them singletons, with approximately 3.6% in the top ten. Specimen: peripheral blood. These receptor sequences come from a man between 65 and 85 years old who had recovered from COVID-19.

This clone was detected only a few times. The chain has TRBV6-6 and TRBJ2-7; tentative D call: TRBD1 (6 bases). Trimming removed 7 bases from V and 5 bases from J, with 24 bases in between. The germline V gene has CDR1 MNHNY and CDR2 SVGAGI (reference sequence). This CDR3 is built from 16 residues. The CDR3 DNA reads TGTGCCAGCACCCCCCGGCCAGGGGCAGTGGGGAACGAGCAGTACTTC. It specifies CASTPRPGAVGNEQYF.

The chain uses TRBV18 and TRBJ2-7; perhaps TRBD2 as D (6 bases). The CDR3 length is 14 residues. The V gene's germline CDR1 is KGHSH and CDR2 LQKENI. Trimming took off 2 bases at V and 1 base at J, with 9 bases between the two ends. The CDR3 region has the DNA TGTGCCAGCTCACCATTAGCGGAGTCCTACGAGCAGTACTTC. It codes for CASSPLAESYEQYF. Full variable domain (rest looked up from reference TRBV18 and TRBJ2-7): NAGVMQNPRHLVRRRGQEARLRCSPMKGHSHVYWYRQLPEEGLKFMVYLQKENIIDESGMPKERFSAEFPKEGPSILRIQQVVRGDSAAYFCASSPLAESYEQYFGPGTRLTVT.

The chain recombines TRBV18 with TRBJ2-1; possibly TRBD1 for D (6 bases). This CDR3 has 15 amino acids. V was pared by 1 base and J by 1 base, with 8 bases between. In germline, CDR1 is KGHSH, CDR2 LQKENI. CDR3: CASSPQGESYNEQFF. The CDR3 region has the DNA TGTGCCAGCTCACCACAGGGGGAATCCTACAATGAGCAGTTCTTC.

The chain joins TRBV19 to TRBJ2-5, with 7 nucleotides matching TRBD1. V lost 8 bases to trimming and J lost 5 bases; unmatched junction nucleotides: 8. This CDR3 comprises 13 residues. The germline CDR1 and CDR2 sequences are LNHDA and SQIVND (reference sequence). The CDR3 bases are TGTGCCAGTGCAGACAGGGCGATGGAGACCCAGTACTTC. Residues: CASADRAMETQYF. The full variable domain, in which reference TRBV19 and TRBJ2-5 provide the parts outside the CDR3, is DGGITQSPKYLFRKEGQNVTLSCEQNLNHDAMYWYRQDPGQGLRLIYYSQIVNDFQKGDIAEGYSVSREKKESFPLTVTSAQKNPTAFYLCASADRAMETQYFGPGTRLLVL.

This clone has just one count. This rearrangement joins TRBV6-2 or TRBV6-3 to TRBJ1-2; no reliable D call. From germline, CDR1 is MNHEY and CDR2 SVGEGT. The CDR3 is 13 residues long. Trimming removed 2 bases from V and 5 bases from J, with 9 bases in between. CDR3 sequence: CASSYRAGYGYTF. The CDR3 coding sequence is TGTGCCAGCAGTTACCGGGCGGGATATGGCTACACCTTC.

The chain joins TRBV29-1 to TRBJ1-2; tentative D call: TRBD1 (6 bases). V gave up 7 bases and J gave up 7 bases, with 19 bases separating them. The CDR3 loop spans 13 amino acids. Germline V gene sequence: CDR1 SQVTM, CDR2 ANQGSEA. The CDR3 loop is CSGGEQGRGGYTF. The DNA of the CDR3 is TGCAGCGGGGGAGAACAGGGAAGGGGTGGCTACACCTTC.

The chain links TRBV11-3 to TRBJ2-7; 7 bases line up with TRBD1. The CDR3 covers 19 residues. From germline, CDR1 is SGHNT and CDR2 YENEEA. The V gene end was trimmed by 6 bases and the J gene end by 1 base; junction bases not matched to a gene: 21. The CDR3 region is CASRRAGTALVKPSYEQYF. The CDR3 nucleotides read TGTGCCAGCAGGCGGGCCGGGACAGCCTTAGTTAAACCTTCCTACGAGCAGTACTTC.

The J gene is TRBJ2-7, the V gene TRBV2; TRBD1 aligns across 8 bases. Germline V lookup: CDR1 SNHLY, CDR2 FYNNEI. After removal of 6 bases from V and 2 bases from J, the junction contained 0 bases not matched to a gene. The CDR3 runs to 12 residues. CDR3 nucleotide sequence: TGTGCCAGCAGGGACAGGGCCTACGAGCAGTACTTC. Encoded protein: CASRDRAYEQYF.

This chain links TRBV2 with TRBJ2-3; no firm D call. V dropped 6 bases and J dropped 0 bases, with 10 bases sitting between them. The V gene's germline CDR1 is SNHLY and CDR2 FYNNEI. CDR3 length: 14 amino acids. The CDR3 spells CASRQITSTDTQYF. The DNA of the CDR3 is TGTGCCAGCAGACAGATTACTAGCACAGATACGCAGTATTTT.

The chain recombines TRBV13 with TRBJ1-1; 8 bases match TRBD1. The CDR3 runs to 17 residues. The V gene end was trimmed by 5 bases and the J gene end by 1 base; junction bases not matched to a gene: 12. Germline V CDR1 and CDR2: PRHDT, FYEKMQ (reference sequence). The DNA for the CDR3 is TGTGCCAGCAGCCTGCGACAGGGGTGGGAGGGGAACACTGAAGCTTTCTTT. It is translated as CASSLRQGWEGNTEAFF.

V usage is TRBV15 and J usage is TRBJ2-7; D may be TRBD2 (6 bases). The CDR3 runs 15 residues. Germline CDR1 and CDR2: LNHNV and YYDKDF (reference sequence). The V end lost 1 base, the J end lost 5 bases, and 15 bases lay between the germline ends. CDR3 sequence reads: CATSRGLASVDEQYF. The CDR3 nucleotides are TGTGCCACCAGCAGAGGATTGGCTAGCGTCGACGAGCAGTACTTC.

The chain is built from TRBV5-4 and TRBJ2-1; no firm D call. CDR1 is SGHNT and CDR2 is YYREEE in the germline V gene (reference sequence). The CDR3 covers 12 residues. Trimming took off 9 bases at V and 5 bases at J, with 12 bases between the two ends. CDR3 residues: CAIQTRNNEQFF. The CDR3 DNA reads as TGTGCCATCCAAACTCGTAACAATGAGCAGTTCTTC.

The V call is TRBV12-3 or TRBV12-4, the J call TRBJ1-5; 7 bases agree with TRBD1. This CDR3 region has 12 residues. J lost 15 bases, V lost 0 bases, and 5 bases had no gene match. The CDR3: CASSLADRKRHF. In DNA form, the CDR3 reads TGTGCCAGCAGTTTAGCGGACAGGAAGCGGCATTTT.

This chain joins TRBV10-2 and TRBJ2-7, with 9 bases lining up with TRBD2. V lost 4 bases to trimming and J lost 2 bases; unmatched junction nucleotides: 3. There are 14 residues in the CDR3. Germline CDR1 is WSHSY and CDR2 is SAAADI. The DNA for the CDR3 is TGCGCCAGCAGTGGGGCGGGAGGGGCCTACGAGCAGTACTTC. Amino acids: CASSGAGGAYEQYF.

V usage is TRBV7-2 and J usage is TRBJ2-7; tentative D call: TRBD2 (6 bases). The CDR3 runs to 12 residues. The germline V gene encodes CDR1 SGHTA and CDR2 FQGNSA. V lost 7 bases and J 4 bases, leaving 11 bases between the germline ends. Written as DNA, the CDR3 is TGTGCCAGCACCACGGGGGTGTACGAGCAGTACTTC. Encoded protein: CASTTGVYEQYF.

The V and J genes are TRBV19 and TRBJ1-5; 10 bases fit TRBD1. Germline values: CDR1 LNHDA, CDR2 SQIVND (reference sequence). Germline trimming cut 7 bases from V and 7 bases from J; bases unmatched to any gene: 10. CDR3 size: 15 residues. CDR3 in amino acids: CASTLGQGPQQPQHF. Written as DNA, the CDR3 is TGTGCCAGTACCTTGGGACAGGGGCCCCAACAGCCCCAGCATTTT.

The chain is built from TRBV24-1 and TRBJ2-1; D gene uncertain. V lost 2 bases, J lost 6 bases, and 10 bases lay in between. Germline V gene data show CDR1 as KGHDR and CDR2 as SFDVKD. The CDR3 loop spans 14 amino acids. CDR3 amino acids: CATSDSTTINEQFF. In DNA, the CDR3 is TGTGCCACCAGTGATTCGACCACTATCAATGAGCAGTTCTTC.

A note on this clone: A read error is possible here, since a much larger clone lies one base away. The sample carries other DNA sequences with the same CDR3. V usage is TRBV7-9 and J usage is TRBJ2-7; 13 positions agree with TRBD2. Germline V gene data show CDR1 as SEHNR and CDR2 as FQNEAQ (reference sequence). The CDR3 sequence is 15 residues long. The ends lost 5 bases at V and 3 bases at J; junction bases unmatched: 4. DNA for the CDR3: TGTGCCAGCAGCCCCAGGACTAGCGGGAGCTACGAGCAGTACTTC. Translated, it gives CASSPRTSGSYEQYF.

Here the CDR3 reads CASSSELNTEAFF. The CDR3 DNA sequence: TGTGCCAGCAGTTCAGAATTGAACACTGAAGCTTTCTTT. The chain carries TRBV27 and TRBJ1-1; D is unresolved. The CDR3 totals 13 residues. The V end was cut by 4 bases, the J end by 0 bases, with 6 bases between. Per germline, CDR1 MNHEY and CDR2 SMNVEV (reference sequence).

The rearrangement uses TRBV30 and TRBJ1-1; D call uncertain. From germline, CDR1 is GTSNPN and CDR2 SVGIG (reference sequence). This CDR3 comprises 13 residues. V lost 4 bases and J lost 6, with 15 bases in between. The CDR3 spells CAWMRGFGSEAFF. The CDR3 region has the DNA TGTGCCTGGATGCGCGGTTTTGGATCTGAAGCTTTCTTT.

V is TRBV3-1 (or the pseudogene TRBV3-2) and J is TRBJ2-1, with D possibly being TRBD2 (5 bases). The CDR3 runs 14 residues. Germline CDR1 and CDR2: LGHDT and YNNKEL (reference sequence). The V and J ends lost 4 bases and 6 bases respectively, with 13 bases between them. In DNA, the CDR3 is TGTGCCAGCAGCCTTTCTGGACTCTTCAATGAGCAGTTCTTC. Amino acids: CASSLSGLFNEQFF.

The chain recombines TRBV27 with TRBJ2-5; 13 bases are a match to TRBD2. Germline CDR1 MNHEY, CDR2 SMNVEV (reference sequence). This CDR3 is 15 amino acids long. J gave up 5 bases and V 5 bases, and 5 bases lay outside the gene matches. CDR3 coding DNA: TGTGCCAGCAGTGTGGGACTAGCGGGAAGGGAGACCCAGTACTTC. It is translated as CASSVGLAGRETQYF.

The chain uses TRBV2 and TRBJ1-3; maybe TRBD1 (5 bases). Deletions cut 0 bases from V and 4 bases from J, with 10 bases between. Germline V lookup: CDR1 SNHLY, CDR2 FYNNEI. This CDR3 comprises 15 residues. The CDR3 is CASSEAGQYGNTIYF. CDR3 sequence (DNA): TGTGCCAGCAGTGAAGCGGGGCAGTACGGAAACACCATATATTTT.

This sequence joins TRBV4-1 and TRBJ2-2; no clear D. CDR1 is MGHRA, CDR2 YSYEKL, per germline. The CDR3 sequence is 17 residues long. The ends were cut back, 0 bases at V and 5 bases at J, with 16 bases in the middle. The CDR3 bases are TGCGCCAGCAGCCAAGATCCGACCCTCCCGGGTACCGGGGAGCTGTTTTTT. Protein: CASSQDPTLPGTGELFF.

The chain employs TRBV4-1 and TRBJ2-3; the match to TRBD2 covers 11 bases. Germline V gives CDR1 MGHRA, CDR2 YSYEKL. V lost 5 bases to trimming and J lost 5 bases; unmatched junction nucleotides: 9. CDR3 length equals 16 residues. The CDR3, as DNA: TGCGCCAGCAGCAATCGATTTAGCGGGAGGGAAGATACGCAGTATTTT. It yields the protein CASSNRFSGREDTQYF.

The chain recombines TRBV6-6 with TRBJ2-2; D is uncertain. This CDR3 is built from 12 residues. Trimming removed 5 bases at V and 6 bases at J, with 7 bases between. The V gene's germline CDR1 is MNHNY and CDR2 SVGAGI (reference sequence). Here the CDR3 reads CASSPLPGELFF. The CDR3 nucleotides are TGTGCCAGCAGTCCCCTACCCGGGGAGCTGTTTTTT.

The chain links TRBV7-9 to TRBJ2-3; 11 bases line up with TRBD2. The CDR3 runs to 16 residues. Germline assignment: CDR1 SEHNR and CDR2 FQNEAQ (reference sequence). V shed 5 bases and J 5 bases; nucleotides not matched to a gene: 9. The CDR3: CASSILAGGSGDTQYF. In nucleotides, the CDR3 is TGTGCCAGCAGCATTCTAGCGGGAGGTTCTGGAGATACGCAGTATTTT.

J is TRBJ1-4 and V is TRBV7-9; D uncertain. Germline CDR1 reads SEHNR; CDR2 reads FQNEAQ (reference sequence). CDR3 length equals 14 residues. V was pared by 5 bases and J by 0 bases, with 7 bases between. The CDR3 bases are TGTGCCAGCAGCCCTTTTTCAACTAATGAAAAACTGTTTTTT. Residues: CASSPFSTNEKLFF.

By sample fraction, this clone is medium-sized (0.01 to 0.1%). The rearrangement uses TRBV7-2 and TRBJ2-3, with 12 nucleotides matching TRBD2. The trim removed 2 bases at V and 4 bases at J, leaving 13 bases unmatched. This CDR3 is built from 19 residues. CDR1 is SGHTA and CDR2 is FQGNSA in the germline V gene. This CDR3 is CASSLTLAGGRDKSDTQYF. CDR3 sequence (DNA): TGTGCCAGCAGCTTAACGCTAGCGGGAGGGCGGGACAAGTCAGATACGCAGTATTTT.